This TCR beta chain was identified in a study of regulatory T cells in long-lasting Graves disease. About the research overall: Graves' patients diagnosed newly had used antithyroid drugs under 3 months.

This clonotype was recorded at least ten times. Indicated time point: newly diagnosed GD, antithyroid drugs for less than 3 months. TCR sequences were obtained from RNA taken from PBMCs. It was by American Thyroid Association guidelines that Graves' disease was diagnosed. CDR3 length equals 14 residues. V was cut by 7 bases and J by 2 bases, with 15 bases left in between. Library construction for TCR beta used iRepertoire HTBI primers and Arm-PCR of CDR3 regions. TCRdb analysed the multiplex PCR reads with MiXCR anew, one entry per CDR3 protein. The repertoire holds hundreds of thousands of distinct CDR3 sequences, approximately 15% seen once, with about 7.8% in the top ten. The sample was also linked to a second study, of T cells in Graves' hyperthyroidism and ophthalmopathy. That source notes: Peripheral blood also featured most of the thyroid clonotypes expanded above 0.001.

The sequenced sample was peripheral blood mononuclear cells (PBMCs), obtained at new diagnosis, from a patient treated with antithyroid drugs. The source is a woman aged 40 to 50 with Graves disease. The chain carries TRBV12-3 or TRBV12-4 and TRBJ2-7; the D gene is possibly TRBD2 (7 bases). As DNA, the CDR3 is TGTGCCAGCACCGACGCGGGGGCACCCTACGAGCAGTACTTC. This sequence encodes CASTDAGAPYEQYF.